A selection of T cell receptor beta chains follows, all from one sample in a study of vaccination and CD4 T cells after COVID-19. No cognate antigen is known for these TCRs. Using its own MiXCR run on the PCR reads, TCRdb lists one record per CDR3 protein. The sample has roughly 15,000 distinct CDR3 sequences, approximately 61% seen once. The sample taken for sequencing was CD4+ T cells from blood, cultured in vitro. These receptors were collected from a human donor who had recovered from COVID-19. Both conserved end residues are part of each CDR3. The order of the fields is J gene, D gene, V gene, clone size, CDR3 DNA, CDR3 protein. A D gene is named only where the DNA matches it firmly. The size of a clone is reported for some rows only, either as once, few or many, or as a class for expanded clones.

J: TRBJ2-1; D: TRBD2; V: TRBV5-1; size: .; DNA: TGCGCCAGCAGCTTGGGCCTAGCGGGCAACCATGAGCAGTTCTTC; CDR3: CASSLGLAGNHEQFF
J: TRBJ2-1; D: TRBD2; V: TRBV20-1; size: .; DNA: TGCAGTGCTCTCAAGACTAGCGGGCGGGTTGAGCGGTTCTTC; CDR3: CSALKTSGRVERFF
J: TRBJ1-2; D: TRBD1; V: TRBV7-3; size: .; DNA: TGTGCCAGCAGCTGGGCTCCGGACAGGGATGGTGGCTACACCTTC; CDR3: CASSWAPDRDGGYTF
J: TRBJ2-5; D: TRBD2; V: TRBV24-1; size: few; DNA: TGTGCCACCAGTGAGCCTGGAGCGGGAAAGGAGACCCAGTACTTC; CDR3: CATSEPGAGKETQYF
J: TRBJ2-4; D: TRBD1; V: TRBV2; size: few; DNA: TGTGCCAGCACTGAGGGGACAGCAGGAGGTGGCATTCAGTACTTC; CDR3: CASTEGTAGGGIQYF
J: TRBJ2-5; D: .; V: TRBV29-1; size: .; DNA: TGCAGCGGACAGACTAGGGAGTACCAAGAGACCCAGTACTTC; CDR3: CSGQTREYQETQYF
J: TRBJ2-5; D: .; V: TRBV10-3; size: .; DNA: TGTGCCATCAGTGAGGTGGGAGAGACCCAGTACTTC; CDR3: CAISEVGETQYF
J: TRBJ2-4; D: TRBD2; V: TRBV27; size: .; DNA: TGTGCCAGCTCGGAAGCGGGAGGGTTTGGCAAAAACATTCAGTACTTC; CDR3: CASSEAGGFGKNIQYF
J: TRBJ2-3; D: .; V: TRBV10-3; size: .; DNA: TGTGCCATCAGCAAAGCTGGGACCGGGGGCGCAGATACGCAGTATTTT; CDR3: CAISKAGTGGADTQYF
J: TRBJ2-1; D: .; V: TRBV5-6; size: .; DNA: TGTGCCAGCAGTTTGCGAACCGTCAGCTCCTACAATGAGCAGTTCTTC; CDR3: CASSLRTVSSYNEQFF
J: TRBJ2-7; D: .; V: TRBV20-1; size: once; DNA: TGCAGTGCTGACCCGGCTATGACAGGCCACTTGGGGCAGTACTTC; CDR3: CSADPAMTGHLGQYF
J: TRBJ1-2; D: TRBD1; V: TRBV20-1; size: .; DNA: TGCAGTGCTCGAATCCGAGGACAGGTTAACTATGGCTACACCTTC; CDR3: CSARIRGQVNYGYTF
J: TRBJ2-7; D: .; V: TRBV6-1; size: .; DNA: TGTGCCAGCAGTGCCTCTCAGACGGGTTACGAGCAGTACTTC; CDR3: CASSASQTGYEQYF
J: TRBJ1-1; D: TRBD1; V: TRBV11-2; size: .; DNA: TGTGCCAGCAGCTTAGTGGACAGGATGGCCACTGAAGCTTTCTTT; CDR3: CASSLVDRMATEAFF
J: TRBJ2-3; D: .; V: TRBV15; size: .; DNA: TGTGCCACCAGCAGAGGAGGCGGAAGCACAGATACGCAGTATTTT; CDR3: CATSRGGGSTDTQYF
J: TRBJ2-7; D: TRBD2; V: TRBV20-1; size: .; DNA: TGCAGTGCTACGGGGGGATCTCACGAGCAGTACTTC; CDR3: CSATGGSHEQYF